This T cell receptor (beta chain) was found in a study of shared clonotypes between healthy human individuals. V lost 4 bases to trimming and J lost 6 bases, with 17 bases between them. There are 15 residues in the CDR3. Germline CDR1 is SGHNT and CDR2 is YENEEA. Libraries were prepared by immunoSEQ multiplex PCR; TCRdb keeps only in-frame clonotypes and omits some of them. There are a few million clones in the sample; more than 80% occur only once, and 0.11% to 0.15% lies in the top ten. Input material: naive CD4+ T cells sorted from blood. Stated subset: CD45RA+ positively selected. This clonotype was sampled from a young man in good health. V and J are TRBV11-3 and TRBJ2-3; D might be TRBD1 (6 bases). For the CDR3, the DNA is TGTGCCAGCAGCTCAGCCGGGGAGAGGGGGGATACGCAGTATTTT. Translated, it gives CASSSAGERGDTQYF.